The rows below give T cell receptor beta chains drawn from one sample of a study of metastatic and nonmetastatic thyroid tumors. TCRdb re-clonotyped the PCR reads through MiXCR. The sample records about 33,000 clones, roughly 19% being singletons. Input material: blood. These receptors were taken from a male donor with papillary thyroid cancer or a benign thyroid nodule (not recorded which). Some clones in this sample may be carry-over from other donors' samples. Each CDR3 is given without its conserved first and last residue. Each record gives: D gene, V gene, J gene, CDR3 protein. D genes are given only for firm matches.

d_gene: TRBD1; v_gene: TRBV7-2; j_gene: TRBJ1-1; CDR3aa: ASSLDRATEAF
d_gene: .; v_gene: TRBV10-1; j_gene: TRBJ2-3; CDR3aa: ANPSGGGARTDTQY
d_gene: .; v_gene: TRBV6-1; j_gene: TRBJ1-6; CDR3aa: ASSAGPYNSPLH
d_gene: .; v_gene: TRBV27; j_gene: TRBJ2-7; CDR3aa: ASSNWLTYEQY
d_gene: .; v_gene: TRBV6-2/TRBV6-3; j_gene: TRBJ2-3; CDR3aa: ASSPRETDTQY
d_gene: TRBD2; v_gene: TRBV6-1; j_gene: TRBJ2-1; CDR3aa: ASRNGGGRARVEQF
d_gene: TRBD1; v_gene: TRBV12-3/TRBV12-4; j_gene: TRBJ2-5; CDR3aa: ASSHRDRDFETQY
d_gene: TRBD1; v_gene: TRBV28; j_gene: TRBJ1-5; CDR3aa: ASSQNPGQSNQPQH
d_gene: .; v_gene: TRBV6-1; j_gene: TRBJ1-2; CDR3aa: ASSEPARGNYGYT
d_gene: .; v_gene: TRBV28; j_gene: TRBJ2-7; CDR3aa: ASIMRGGSYEQY
d_gene: .; v_gene: TRBV3-1; j_gene: TRBJ2-5; CDR3aa: ASSQGRQVWETQY
d_gene: .; v_gene: TRBV2; j_gene: TRBJ1-6; CDR3aa: ASWVEQQNSPLH
d_gene: TRBD1; v_gene: TRBV12-3/TRBV12-4; j_gene: TRBJ1-3; CDR3aa: ASTIRDRAGNTIY
d_gene: .; v_gene: TRBV7-2; j_gene: TRBJ1-2; CDR3aa: ASSLNGGCEGYT
d_gene: .; v_gene: TRBV15; j_gene: TRBJ2-5; CDR3aa: ATRDSDQETQY
d_gene: TRBD2; v_gene: TRBV29-1; j_gene: TRBJ2-5; CDR3aa: SVETSGSPGETQY